This T cell receptor (beta chain) stems from a study of blood T cell repertoires in COVID-19. At the level of the study: Both acute and convalescent COVID-19 samples were obtained from the United States, Italy and Spain. Nucleic acid was either cDNA or gDNA, and it came from T cells, B-cell-depleted T cells, or PBMCs.

In the authors' workflow: How many nucleated cells were present was estimated from reference gene primer amplification. Using immunoSEQ multiplex PCR, the repertoire was profiled, and TCRdb retains in-frame clones only, with some absent. V, J and clone size reflect that table, while D and trimming were determined from the DNA. The sample lists 73,000 or so clones; 91% were seen once. The CDR3 runs 23 residues. The germline V gene encodes CDR1 MNHEY and CDR2 SMNVEV (reference sequence). The V and J ends lost 3 bases and 6 bases, in that order; junction bases with no gene match: 29. This sequence originates from a human donor with active COVID-19. The donor label of this sample is uncertain. The sequenced sample consisted of peripheral blood. The chain employs TRBV27 and TRBJ2-2; 9 bases fit TRBD2. The CDR3 DNA reads TGTGCCAGCAGTTTTGACGGACGGGGGCCCACCAAAAATAGCGGGAGAGGGTCCGGGGAGCTGTTTTTT. Its protein product is CASSFDGRGPTKNSGRGSGELFF.